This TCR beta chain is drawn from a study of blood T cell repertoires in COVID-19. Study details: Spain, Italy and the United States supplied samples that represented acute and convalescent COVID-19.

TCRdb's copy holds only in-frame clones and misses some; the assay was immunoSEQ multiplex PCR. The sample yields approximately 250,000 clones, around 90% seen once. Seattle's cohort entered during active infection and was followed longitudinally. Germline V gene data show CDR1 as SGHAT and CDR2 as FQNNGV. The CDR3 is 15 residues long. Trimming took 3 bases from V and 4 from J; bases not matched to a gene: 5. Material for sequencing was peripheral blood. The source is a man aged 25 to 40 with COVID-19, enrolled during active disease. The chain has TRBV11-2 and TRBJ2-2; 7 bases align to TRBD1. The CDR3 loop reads CASSLERGRTGELFF. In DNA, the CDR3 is TGTGCCAGCAGCTTGGAAAGGGGGCGCACCGGGGAGCTGTTTTTT.